Listed below are T cell receptor beta chains from one sample, sequenced in a study of T cells in Graves' hyperthyroidism and ophthalmopathy. Each CDR3 protein gets one entry after TCRdb re-called the multiplex PCR reads with MiXCR. The table shows 300,000 to 400,000 distinct CDR3 sequences, with roughly 14% occurring only once. Specimen: blood. All receptors come from a woman in her twenties or thirties with Graves' ophthalmopathy. The CDR3 runs from the conserved cysteine through the conserved F or W. D genes are given only for firm matches. A row's size may be missing; if present it is once, few, many or a size class.

TRBJ2-4	TRBV30	many	-	CAWSVPFDRLAKNIQYF	TGTGCCTGGAGTGTACCCTTCGACAGACTAGCCAAAAACATTCAGTACTTC
TRBJ2-7	TRBV19	few	-	CASIRLEGYEQYF	TGTGCCAGTATTCGACTAGAGGGCTACGAGCAGTACTTC
TRBJ1-4	TRBV5-1	-	-	CASSFGTGDNEKLFF	TGCGCCAGCAGCTTCGGGACGGGGGACAATGAAAAACTGTTTTTT
TRBJ2-4	TRBV28	few	TRBD2	CASRVNSGGLGNIQYF	TGTGCCAGCAGAGTAAATTCGGGAGGGTTGGGAAACATTCAGTACTTC
TRBJ2-2	TRBV2	many	-	CASSEDRNTGELFF	TGTGCCAGCAGTGAGGACAGAAACACCGGGGAGCTGTTTTTT
TRBJ1-2	TRBV2	-	-	CASSEIAQGLGYTF	TGTGCCAGCAGTGAAATCGCCCAGGGGCTTGGCTACACCTTC
TRBJ2-7	TRBV29-1	many	-	CSVDGVEATLSALGHEQYF	TGCAGCGTTGATGGGGTGGAGGCGACTCTAAGTGCCCTCGGGCACGAGCAGTACTTC
TRBJ2-1	TRBV18	-	-	CASSPDRGRGNEQFF	TGTGCCAGCTCACCAGACCGGGGGCGGGGTAATGAGCAGTTCTTC
TRBJ2-7	TRBV18	many	TRBD1	CASSPGTGSLEQYF	TGTGCCAGCTCACCCGGGACAGGCAGCTTGGAGCAGTACTTC
TRBJ2-7	TRBV19	many	TRBD1	CASSLLGTGYRYEQYF	TGTGCCAGTAGTCTCCTGGGGACAGGGTATCGCTACGAGCAGTACTTC
TRBJ2-5	TRBV20-1	many	TRBD2	CSAVAGGPETQYF	TGCAGTGCTGTAGCGGGGGGGCCAGAGACCCAGTACTTC
TRBJ2-7	TRBV7-9	many	-	CASSSGPLFEQYF	TGTGCCAGCAGCTCCGGACCGCTTTTCGAGCAGTACTTC
TRBJ2-2	TRBV2	few	-	CASMGGFSGELFF	TGTGCCAGCATGGGGGGCTTTTCCGGGGAGCTGTTTTTT
TRBJ2-5	TRBV9	few	-	CASSVADREHAPQETQYF	TGTGCCAGCAGCGTAGCCGATAGGGAGCATGCCCCGCAAGAGACCCAGTACTTC
TRBJ2-1	TRBV19	-	TRBD2	CASTTTGLAGGTYNEQSF	TGTGCCAGTACCACTACTGGACTAGCGGGGGGGACCTACAATGAGCAGTCCTTC
TRBJ2-1	TRBV30	-	TRBD1	CAWDRGHNDQFF	TGTGCGTGGGACAGGGGGCACAATGATCAGTTCTTC
TRBJ1-1	TRBV20-1	many	-	CSARTPTGSVTEAFF	TGCAGTGCTAGAACCCCCACAGGGTCGGTCACTGAAGCTTTCTTT
TRBJ1-1	TRBV2	many	-	CASSEDITRAFF	TGTGCCAGCAGTGAGGATATCACGCGAGCTTTCTTT
TRBJ2-4	TRBV6-5	many	-	CASSYPDNSNIQYF	TGTGCCAGCAGTTACCCGGACAATTCAAACATTCAGTACTTC
TRBJ1-1	TRBV30	-	-	CAWSPALGTREAFF	TGTGCCTGGAGCCCGGCCCTCGGGACTCGGGAAGCTTTCTTT
TRBJ1-4	TRBV12-3/TRBV12-4	-	-	CASSEYVRANEKPFF	TGTGCCAGCAGTGAATACGTTAGGGCTAATGAAAAACCGTTTTTT
TRBJ1-5	TRBV2	many	-	CASSDRGGGNQPQHF	TGTGCCAGCAGTGATAGGGGGGGCGGCAATCAGCCCCAGCATTTT
TRBJ1-4	TRBV7-2	few	-	CASSDSGTANEKLFF	TGTGCCAGCAGCGATTCCGGGACGGCTAATGAAAAACTGTTTTTT
TRBJ2-7	TRBV6-2/TRBV6-3	-	-	CASGGPSSYGQYF	TGTGCCAGCGGGGGGCCTAGCTCCTACGGGCAGTACTTC
TRBJ2-1	TRBV30	many	-	CAWGGHEQFF	TGTGCCTGGGGGGGGCATGAGCAGTTCTTC
TRBJ1-2	TRBV3-1	-	-	CASSQVRAGNYGYTF	TGTGCCAGCAGCCAAGTTCGGGCAGGGAACTATGGCTACACCTTC
TRBJ2-1	TRBV7-9	many	TRBD2	CASSGRGPSSYNEQFF	TGTGCCAGCAGCGGGAGGGGCCCAAGCTCCTACAATGAGCAGTTCTTC
TRBJ2-7	TRBV6-1	many	-	CASRETGTEQYF	TGTGCCAGCAGAGAAACAGGGACCGAGCAGTACTTC
TRBJ1-6	TRBV5-1	many	TRBD1	CASRSDRGWGSPLHF	TGCGCCAGCAGGAGCGACAGGGGGTGGGGTTCACCCCTCCACTTT
TRBJ1-4	TRBV27	few	-	CASRSGLVGEKLFF	TGTGCCAGCAGATCAGGGTTGGTAGGGGAAAAACTGTTTTTT
TRBJ2-3	TRBV6-1	-	-	CASRLDTQYF	TGTGCCAGCAGATTGGATACGCAGTATTTT
TRBJ2-1	TRBV11-3	many	-	CASSQQGTNYNEQFF	TGTGCCAGCAGCCAACAAGGGACAAACTACAATGAGCAGTTCTTC
TRBJ2-2	TRBV29-1	many	TRBD1	CSVVGTGGPGELFF	TGCAGCGTTGTCGGGACAGGGGGCCCCGGGGAGCTGTTTTTT
TRBJ2-1	TRBV20-1	many	TRBD2	CSARGLAGSYNEQFF	TGCAGTGCTAGAGGTCTAGCGGGTTCTTACAATGAGCAGTTCTTC
TRBJ2-7	TRBV6-1	-	TRBD2	CASTLLAGGYEQYF	TGTGCCAGCACCCTACTAGCGGGGGGCTACGAGCAGTACTTC
TRBJ2-5	TRBV6-2/TRBV6-3	many	TRBD2	CASSSLSGGAAQETQYF	TGTGCCAGCAGTTCGTTGAGCGGGGGGGCCGCCCAAGAGACCCAGTACTTC
TRBJ2-3	TRBV19	-	TRBD2	CASKGTSGERDTQYF	TGTGCCAGTAAAGGGACTAGCGGGGAACGTGATACGCAGTATTTT
TRBJ2-5	TRBV7-2	many	-	CASSLAWGVAETQYF	TGTGCCAGCAGCTTAGCTTGGGGGGTGGCGGAGACCCAGTACTTC
TRBJ1-3	TRBV28	many	TRBD1	CASAKTGENTIYF	TGTGCCAGCGCCAAGACAGGGGAGAACACCATATATTTT
TRBJ1-1	TRBV30	many	TRBD1	CAWSTTGAEAFF	TGTGCCTGGAGTACCACAGGGGCTGAAGCTTTCTTT
TRBJ2-3	TRBV5-4	-	-	CASSLGGRAGVTDTQYF	TGTGCCAGCAGCTTGGGGGGCAGGGCAGGGGTAACAGATACGCAGTATTTT
TRBJ2-3	TRBV18	many	-	CASSPLEGSAEYF	TGTGCCAGCTCACCATTGGAAGGGTCCGCGGAGTATTTT
TRBJ2-7	TRBV20-1	many	-	CSAPGRGYEQYF	TGCAGTGCTCCCGGAAGGGGTTACGAGCAGTACTTC
TRBJ1-1	TRBV7-2	many	-	CASSLDWGASNTEAFF	TGTGCCAGCAGCTTAGATTGGGGGGCAAGCAACACTGAAGCTTTCTTT
TRBJ1-4	TRBV6-1	many	-	CASSEGGFGEKLFF	TGTGCCAGCAGTGAAGGAGGGTTTGGGGAAAAACTGTTTTTT
TRBJ2-5	TRBV5-1	many	-	CASSFGREETQYF	TGCGCCAGCAGCTTCGGCAGGGAAGAGACCCAGTACTTC
TRBJ1-5	TRBV7-9	few	-	CASTAGRGSNQPQHF	TGTGCCAGCACCGCCGGCCGGGGAAGCAATCAGCCCCAGCATTTT
TRBJ2-1	TRBV24-1	many	-	CATSGEVGSSYNEQFF	TGTGCCACCAGTGGAGAGGTAGGTAGCTCCTACAATGAGCAGTTCTTC
TRBJ2-1	TRBV7-2	many	TRBD2	CASSLRAGGLWEQFF	TGTGCCAGCAGCTTAAGGGCGGGGGGGCTCTGGGAGCAGTTCTTC
TRBJ2-7	TRBV7-9	many	-	CASSLALDPYEQYF	TGTGCCAGCAGCTTAGCGCTGGATCCTTACGAGCAGTACTTC
TRBJ1-1	TRBV30	many	-	CAWSVGVGSTEAFF	TGTGCCTGGAGTGTAGGGGTCGGTAGCACTGAAGCTTTCTTT